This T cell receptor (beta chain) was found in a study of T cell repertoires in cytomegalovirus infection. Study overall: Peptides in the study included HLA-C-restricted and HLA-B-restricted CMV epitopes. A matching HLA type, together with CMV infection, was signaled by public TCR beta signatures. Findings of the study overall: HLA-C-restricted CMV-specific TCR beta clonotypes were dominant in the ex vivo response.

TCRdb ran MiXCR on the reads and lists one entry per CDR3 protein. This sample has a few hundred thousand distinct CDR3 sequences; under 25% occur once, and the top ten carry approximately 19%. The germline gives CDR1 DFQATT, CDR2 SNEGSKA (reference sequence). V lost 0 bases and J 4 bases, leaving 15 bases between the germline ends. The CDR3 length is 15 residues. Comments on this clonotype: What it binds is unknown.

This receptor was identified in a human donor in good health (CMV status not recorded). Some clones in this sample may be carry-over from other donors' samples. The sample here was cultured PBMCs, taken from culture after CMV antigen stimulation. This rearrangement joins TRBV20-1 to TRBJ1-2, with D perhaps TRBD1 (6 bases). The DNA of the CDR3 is TGCAGTGCTAGAGATCCAACGACAGGAACCTATGGCTACACCTTC. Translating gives CSARDPTTGTYGYTF.